This T cell receptor (beta chain) is drawn from a study of T cell repertoires in cytomegalovirus infection (dated by TCRdb to about 2019). Notes on the research overall: Alongside well-studied HLA-B-restricted epitopes, the peptide stimulations were aimed at recently identified HLA-C-restricted CMV epitopes, whose presentation resists viral immunomodulation. Donor HLA type was relevant to the analysis, as public TCR beta signatures indicated carriage of CMV infection together with the matching HLA type. Broad study findings and their caveats: The ex vivo response was dominated by HLA-C-restricted CMV-specific TCR beta clonotypes, which also provided the single most frequent clonotype in two of eight donors. In both this cohort and an independent roughly 360-donor cohort, the cumulative frequency of public TCR beta family members distinguished carriers of CMV infection plus the relevant HLA type.

The treatment or condition label corresponds to: in vitro stimulation with specific CMV peptide epitopes to enrich CMV-specific T cells. With respect to this clonotype: Its antigen is unknown. Qualities for individual bases were not recorded, and no much larger clone is one base off.

V has 3 bases trimmed and J has 1 base trimmed; junction bases matching no gene number 14. CDR1 is given as SGHAT and CDR2 as FQNNGV, both from the germline V gene. From its cysteine to its phenylalanine, the CDR3 spans 19 amino acids. The CDR3 DNA has 57 bases and is translated from base 1. The run used an Illumina HiSeq 1500. TCRdb cleaned the public reads at Q25 with fastp, built clones with MiXCR and kept in-frame beta chains. When rows share a CDR3 protein, they turn into one entry using the most common DNA and genes. This sample comprises approximately 590,000 distinct CDR3 sequences, 40% of them detected only once. The ten largest account for over 45% of the sample.

The starting material was cultured PBMCs, obtained from culture after CMV antigen stimulation. Recombination linked TRBV11-2 to TRBJ1-5; the central 8 bases match TRBD1. The receptor comes from a human donor in good health (CMV status not recorded). Some clones in this sample may be carry-over from other donors' samples. The nucleotides read TGTGCCAGCAGCTTTCGAAATAATCGGTACAGGGGGAGCAATCAGCCCCAGCATTTT. Translated, this gives CASSFRNNRYRGSNQPQHF. Reference TRBV11-2 and TRBJ1-5 proteins supply the regions before and after the CDR3; the full variable domain is: EAGVAQSPRYKIIEKRQSVAFWCNPISGHATLYWYQQILGQGPKLLIQFQNNGVVDDSQLPKDRFSAERLKGVDSTLKIQPAKLEDSAVYLCASSFRNNRYRGSNQPQHFGDGTRLSIL.